This is a list of T cell receptor beta chains from one sample in a study of shared clonotypes between healthy human individuals. Generated by immunoSEQ multiplex PCR, the TCRdb table keeps only in-frame clones and is missing some. The table includes more than 2 million clones, 85% to 95% detected once. Sequencing was carried out using naive CD4+ T cells sorted from blood. These receptors were collected from a man between 18 and 35 years old in good health. Each CDR3 is given with its conserved first and last residue. The D gene is left open where the match is weak. Part of the rows lack a size; the others show once, few, many or a class for expanded clones.

D	length	V	size	J	DNA	CDR3
-	12	TRBV2	-	TRBJ2-7	TGTGCCAGCAGTGAACTAGCTTACGAGCAGTACTTC	CASSELAYEQYF
-	11	TRBV6-5	once	TRBJ2-3	TGTGCCAGCAGTTCAGGAGTTACGCAGTATTTT	CASSSGVTQYF
TRBD1	13	TRBV30	-	TRBJ1-2	TGTGCCTGGGGACAGGGGGGAAACTATGGCTACACCTTC	CAWGQGGNYGYTF
-	14	TRBV6-1	-	TRBJ1-1	TGTGCCAGCAGTGAGGGGGTTATGAACACTGAAGCTTTCTTT	CASSEGVMNTEAFF
-	15	TRBV14	-	TRBJ1-6	TGTGCCAGCAGTCCCTCCGGACCGAATAATTCACCCCTCCACTTT	CASSPSGPNNSPLHF
-	15	TRBV2	-	TRBJ1-5	TGTGCCAGCAGCCTAAATCGGGCAGTTAATCAGCCCCAGCATTTT	CASSLNRAVNQPQHF
TRBD1	16	TRBV5-4	-	TRBJ2-3	TGTGCCAGCACTAACAGACAGGGGGGTATGCCAGATACGCAGTATTTT	CASTNRQGGMPDTQYF
-	15	TRBV7-9	-	TRBJ2-2	TGTGCCAGCAGCCCCAAGGCAGGGATGGCCGGGGAGCTGTTTTTT	CASSPKAGMAGELFF
-	12	TRBV7-9	-	TRBJ1-3	TGTGCCAGCAGCTTACCTGGAAACACCATATATTTT	CASSLPGNTIYF
-	13	TRBV19	-	TRBJ1-5	TGTGCCAGTAGTATATGGAGAAATCAGCCCCAGCATTTT	CASSIWRNQPQHF
-	15	TRBV5-1	-	TRBJ1-6	TGCGCCAGCAGCTTAACTGATGACTATAATTCACCCCTCCACTTT	CASSLTDDYNSPLHF
-	13	TRBV5-4	-	TRBJ1-1	TGTGCCAGCAGCTATCAGCCGAACACTGAAGCTTTCTTT	CASSYQPNTEAFF
TRBD2	15	TRBV7-2	-	TRBJ2-3	TGTGCCAGCAGCACCCGCGGGGGGGGCACAGATACGCAGTATTTT	CASSTRGGGTDTQYF
TRBD1	15	TRBV5-4	-	TRBJ2-7	TGTGCCAGCAGCAGCACCGGGACAGGGGGCGCCGAGCAGTACTTC	CASSSTGTGGAEQYF
-	14	TRBV6-1	-	TRBJ2-2	TGTGCCAGCAGTGCCGACCAGAGGACCGGGGAGCTGTTTTTT	CASSADQRTGELFF
-	17	TRBV7-2	-	TRBJ2-2	TGTGCCAGCAGCTTGGGCCCCGCGGGGACGAACACCGGGGAGCTGTTTTTT	CASSLGPAGTNTGELFF
-	15	TRBV18	-	TRBJ2-3	TGTGCCAGCTCACCACAGTCGGGATTTGCAGATACGCAGTATTTT	CASSPQSGFADTQYF
TRBD2	14	TRBV7-2	-	TRBJ2-7	TGTGCCAGCAGCTTACTAGCGGGGACCTACGAGCAGTACTTC	CASSLLAGTYEQYF
TRBD1	14	TRBV19	-	TRBJ2-7	TGTGCCAGTAGTATAATGAGGGACAGCTACGAGCAGTACTTC	CASSIMRDSYEQYF
-	15	TRBV10-3	-	TRBJ1-5	TGTGCCATCAGTGAGGAGAACGGGAGCAATCAGCCCCAGCATTTT	CAISEENGSNQPQHF
-	16	TRBV28	-	TRBJ1-5	TGTGCCAGCAGTCCCACAGGCCTCCCTTCCAATCAGCCCCAGCATTTT	CASSPTGLPSNQPQHF
-	14	TRBV28	-	TRBJ2-7	TGTGCCAGCAGTGTTATGGACGGTCCCTACGAGCAGTACTTC	CASSVMDGPYEQYF
-	15	TRBV11-1	-	TRBJ1-4	TGTGCCAGCAGCCGTTCACTAGACCGCAATGAAAAACTGTTTTTT	CASSRSLDRNEKLFF
TRBD1	13	TRBV11-2	-	TRBJ1-2	TGTGCCAGCAGCCTCGGGACAGGCTATGGCTACACCTTC	CASSLGTGYGYTF
TRBD1	17	TRBV5-3	-	TRBJ1-2	TGTGCCAGAAGCTTAGCAGTAAACAGGGGAGCTAACTATGGCTACACCTTC	CARSLAVNRGANYGYTF
-	14	TRBV30	-	TRBJ1-5	TGTGCCTGGAGTGTAGGGACATTCAATCAGCCCCAGCATTTT	CAWSVGTFNQPQHF
-	16	TRBV4-1	-	TRBJ1-1	TGCGCCAGCAGCCAAGTTTTAGCCAGGGTGAACACTGAAGCTTTCTTT	CASSQVLARVNTEAFF
TRBD1	14	TRBV7-9	-	TRBJ1-5	TGTGCCAGCAGCGATTCGACAGGGAATCAGCCCCAGCATTTT	CASSDSTGNQPQHF
-	14	TRBV4-2	-	TRBJ1-4	TGTGCCAGCAGCCAAGATCCAACTAATGAAAAACTGTTTTTT	CASSQDPTNEKLFF
TRBD1	14	TRBV6-5	-	TRBJ1-1	TGTGCCAGCAGTGAACAGGGGGCCGGGACTGAAGCTTTCTTT	CASSEQGAGTEAFF
-	11	TRBV5-6	once	TRBJ2-7	TGTGCCAGCAGCACCGGTACCGCAGTACTCTTC	CASSTGTAVLF
-	14	TRBV6-5	-	TRBJ2-3	TGTGCCAGCAGTTATCTCAGCCGCACAGATACGCAGTATTTT	CASSYLSRTDTQYF
TRBD2	16	TRBV4-1	-	TRBJ2-5	TGCGCCAGCAGCCAAGAAACGCGGGGGATCCAAGAGACCCAGTACTTC	CASSQETRGIQETQYF
-	14	TRBV6-4	-	TRBJ2-3	TGTGCCAGACAGATAGACCAATCCGGAGATACGCAGTATTTT	CARQIDQSGDTQYF
-	10	TRBV20-1	-	TRBJ2-1	TGCAGTGCTAGCTCCAATGAGCAGTTCTTC	CSASSNEQFF
TRBD1	19	TRBV5-6	-	TRBJ2-2	TGTGCCAGCAGCTTGACAGGGGGCTCTTGGCGGGAGTGGACCGGGGAGCTGTTTTTT	CASSLTGGSWREWTGELFF
-	15	TRBV18	-	TRBJ2-3	TGTGCCAGTCAATCCGGGACCTATAGCACAGATACGCAGTATTTT	CASQSGTYSTDTQYF